These 18 T cell receptor beta chains came from one sample sequenced in a study of early T cells in non-severe SARS-CoV-2 infection. TCRdb reprocessed the 5' RACE reads with MiXCR, giving one entry per CDR3 protein. Here the sample spans 60,000 to 85,000 distinct CDR3 sequences, roughly 16% being singletons. The sequenced sample was whole blood. The source is an adult who was a healthcare worker with PCR-confirmed SARS-CoV-2 infection or an uninfected control (not recorded which).

This clonotype was recorded a few times. The chain is built from TRBV5-1 and TRBJ1-2; TRBD1 matches at 7 bases. Germline V gene lookup returns CDR1 SGHRS and CDR2 YFSETQ. The J segment lost 0 bases and the V segment lost 3 bases, leaving 2 bases of the junction unmatched. The CDR3 is 14 amino acids. CDR3 sequence reads: CASSSGTANYGYTF. CDR3 coding DNA: TGCGCCAGCAGCTCAGGGACAGCTAACTATGGCTACACCTTC.

The chain links TRBV5-1 to TRBJ1-2; TRBD1 might be the D (5 bases). This CDR3 comprises 13 residues. Deletions cut 2 bases from V and 5 bases from J, with 10 bases between. CDR1 is SGHRS, CDR2 YFSETQ, per germline. CDR3 sequence (DNA): TGCGCCAGCAGCTTCGGGTCAGGGTATGGCTACACCTTC. It codes for CASSFGSGYGYTF.

This clonotype has just a few counts. This chain connects TRBV25-1 to TRBJ2-5; a possible D gene is TRBD1 (5 bases). Deletions cut 8 bases from V and 7 bases from J, with 17 bases between. This CDR3 has 13 amino acids. Germline V gives CDR1 MGHDK, CDR2 SYGVNS. For the CDR3, the DNA is TGTGCCAGCTCCTATGGGGCAGTTGGGACCCAGTACTTC. Encoded protein: CASSYGAVGTQYF.

In its sample, this clonotype was seen a few times. The chain joins TRBV6-5 to TRBJ1-6; D not resolved. The CDR3 loop spans 13 amino acids. CDR1 and CDR2 from the germline V gene are MNHEY and SVGAGI. V lost 2 bases and J lost 8, with 7 bases in between. The CDR3: CASSYGGDSPLHF. For the CDR3, the DNA is TGTGCCAGCAGTTACGGTGGGGATTCACCCCTCCACTTT.

This clonotype was found a few times. This chain joins TRBV15 and TRBJ2-1; 9 bases fit TRBD2. J was trimmed by 7 bases and V by 0 bases; bases with no gene match: 7. This CDR3 contains 16 residues. CDR1 and CDR2 (germline): LNHNV, YYDKDF (reference sequence). The CDR3 DNA reads as TGTGCCACCAGCAGAGATGGGACTAGCTTTAAGAATGAGCAGTTCTTC. It encodes CATSRDGTSFKNEQFF.

The chain recombines TRBV4-1 with TRBJ1-6; 7 bases align to TRBD1. J lost 9 bases, V lost 1 base, and 15 bases had no gene match. There are 18 residues in the CDR3. Per the germline V gene, CDR1 is MGHRA and CDR2 is YSYEKL. The CDR3 DNA is TGCGCCAGCAGCCAAGTTAGGCCCCCCGGGACAGCGGCTTCACCCCTCCACTTT. It is translated as CASSQVRPPGTAASPLHF.

This clonotype counts as large. J is TRBJ2-1 and V is TRBV29-1; TRBD2 aligns across 9 bases. The CDR3 contains 14 residues. Per the germline V gene, CDR1 is SQVTM and CDR2 is ANQGSEA. V was clipped by 6 bases and J by 5 bases; unmatched bases: 8. For the CDR3, the DNA is TGCAGCGTCGATAGCGGGAGTCTAGACAATGAGCAGTTCTTC. Translated, it gives CSVDSGSLDNEQFF.

This clonotype was counted many times. The rearrangement links TRBV28 to TRBJ2-2; tentatively, D is TRBD1 (6 bases). Germline CDR1 reads MDHEN; CDR2 reads SYDVKM. V lost 7 bases and J lost 1, with 13 bases in between. CDR3 size: 15 residues. The CDR3 reads CASTPTGQNTGELFF. The DNA for the CDR3 is TGTGCCAGCACTCCCACGGGACAGAACACCGGGGAGCTGTTTTTT.

This clonotype was seen repeatedly, ten times or more. The V gene is TRBV3-1, the J gene TRBJ2-3; perhaps TRBD1 as D (5 bases). The V gene's germline CDR1 is LGHDT and CDR2 YNNKEL (reference sequence). V lost 6 bases and J 0 bases, leaving 10 bases between the germline ends. This CDR3 comprises 14 residues. In nucleotides, the CDR3 is TGTGCCAGCAGTCGCAGGGCTAGCACAGATACGCAGTATTTT. It translates to CASSRRASTDTQYF.

This clonotype was detected only a few times. This chain joins TRBV6-2 or TRBV6-3 and TRBJ1-6; D is unresolved. The V end was cut by 7 bases, the J end by 8 bases, with 21 bases between. Looked up from germline, CDR1 is MNHEY and CDR2 is SVGEGT. The CDR3 consists of 16 residues. The CDR3 sequence: CASKSSPGREDSPLHF. For the CDR3, the DNA is TGTGCCAGCAAATCTTCTCCGGGCCGCGAAGATTCACCCCTCCACTTT.

V usage is TRBV12-5 and J usage is TRBJ1-1; TRBD1 is a possible D gene (6 bases). CDR1 is LGHNT and CDR2 is FRNRAP in the germline V gene. The V end lost 5 bases, the J end lost 5 bases, and 15 bases lay between the germline ends. The length of the CDR3 is 14 residues. The CDR3 region has the DNA TGTGCTAGTGGTCCACCGGACAGACGGACTGAAGCTTTCTTT. It codes for CASGPPDRRTEAFF. Together with reference TRBV12-5 and TRBJ1-1, the CDR3 gives the full variable domain: DARVTQTPRHKVTEMGQEVTMRCQPILGHNTVFWYRQTMMQGLELLAYFRNRAPLDDSGMPKDRFSAEMPDATLATLKIQPSEPRDSAVYFCASGPPDRRTEAFFGQGTRLTVV.

This sequence joins TRBV12-5 and TRBJ2-1, with D possibly being TRBD2 (6 bases). The CDR3 extends over 12 amino acids. Germline V lookup: CDR1 LGHNT, CDR2 FRNRAP. V was trimmed by 5 bases and J by 7 bases, leaving 9 bases between them. CDR3 amino acids: CASGHGGNEQFF. CDR3 coding DNA: TGTGCTAGTGGTCATGGGGGGAATGAGCAGTTCTTC.

This chain joins TRBV19 and TRBJ2-5; D is ambiguous. V was trimmed by 3 bases and J by 2 bases, leaving 7 bases between them. Per the germline V gene, CDR1 is LNHDA and CDR2 is SQIVND (reference sequence). CDR3 size: 13 residues. The CDR3 DNA sequence: TGTGCCAGTAGTATGGGCAGGCAAGAGACCCAGTACTTC. Translated: CASSMGRQETQYF.

This clonotype was seen repeatedly, ten times or more. This chain uses TRBV4-3 with TRBJ2-5, with a tentative D call TRBD2 (5 bases). The CDR3 is 15 amino acids. The V and J ends lost 3 bases and 5 bases respectively, with 16 bases between them. Germline assignment: CDR1 LGHNA and CDR2 YSLEER. The DNA of the CDR3 is TGCGCCAGCAGCCAGGGCGCGGTCGGGGATGAGACCCAGTACTTC. This translates into CASSQGAVGDETQYF.

The chain joins TRBV5-1 to TRBJ2-7, with 10 bases lining up with TRBD2. V lost 2 bases and J lost 0; bases outside the gene matches: 29. This CDR3 spans 24 amino acids. Germline V gives CDR1 SGHRS, CDR2 YFSETQ. DNA of the CDR3: TGCGCCAGCAGCTTTCTGGGGCGTCAAACGGGAGCGGGAGGGCCTCTGGGGAGCTCCTACGAGCAGTACTTC. Amino acid sequence: CASSFLGRQTGAGGPLGSSYEQYF.

This clonotype occurred a few times. The rearrangement uses TRBV2 and TRBJ2-1, with TRBD1 matching 11 bases. This CDR3 comprises 13 residues. V was clipped by 8 bases and J by 9 bases; unmatched bases: 6. CDR1 and CDR2 from the germline V gene are SNHLY and FYNNEI. The CDR3 bases are TGTGCCAGCGGGGGGACAGGGGGAACTGAGCAGTTCTTC. It codes for CASGGTGGTEQFF.

The chain has TRBV10-3 and TRBJ2-7, with D possibly being TRBD1 or TRBD2 (5 bases each). The length of the CDR3 is 13 residues. Germline V CDR1 and CDR2: ENHRY, SYGVKD. V lost 10 bases to trimming and J lost 4 bases, with 17 bases between them. As DNA, the CDR3 is TGTGCCACAGAAGACAGCGGACGATACGAGCAGTACTTC. This sequence encodes CATEDSGRYEQYF.

There are a few counts of this clonotype. This chain links TRBV20-1 with TRBJ2-3, with D perhaps TRBD2 (12 bases). Trimming took off 6 bases at V and 3 bases at J, with 31 bases between the two ends. The CDR3 has 19 residues. The germline gives CDR1 DFQATT, CDR2 SNEGSKA (reference sequence). CDR3 bases: TGCAGTGCCACAACCACCGGGACAGGGGGGACTAGCGGGACAGATACGCAGTATTTT. The encoded protein is CSATTTGTGGTSGTDTQYF.